This T cell receptor beta chain was sequenced in a study of T-cell memory formation after mild COVID-19. Study-level information: Clusters of TCRs were largely donor specific.

Each CDR3 protein is one row after TCRdb ran MiXCR on the 5' RACE reads. The sample records a few hundred thousand distinct CDR3 sequences, 20% to 25% being singletons. Whole-study findings and limits: From day 15 to 85, contracting clones were balanced between CD4 and CD8, whereas later expanders leaned toward CD4+.

This CDR3 has 15 residues. Germline loops: CDR1 MNHEY, CDR2 SMNVEV (reference sequence). V shed 10 bases, J shed 4 bases, and the junction held 10 bases outside the gene matches. This clonotype was detected a few times. The antigen is undetermined. Material: PBMCs or a T cell subset sorted from them (not recorded which). The rearrangement links TRBV27 to TRBJ2-7; TRBD2 matches at 13 bases. The sequence came from an adult woman who had mild COVID-19 (a few samples of this study predate the infection). Cell type and time point are not known. The CDR3 DNA is TGTGCCACCCGGACTAGCGGGAGCGGGAGTTACGAGCAGTACTTC. Residues: CATRTSGSGSYEQYF.